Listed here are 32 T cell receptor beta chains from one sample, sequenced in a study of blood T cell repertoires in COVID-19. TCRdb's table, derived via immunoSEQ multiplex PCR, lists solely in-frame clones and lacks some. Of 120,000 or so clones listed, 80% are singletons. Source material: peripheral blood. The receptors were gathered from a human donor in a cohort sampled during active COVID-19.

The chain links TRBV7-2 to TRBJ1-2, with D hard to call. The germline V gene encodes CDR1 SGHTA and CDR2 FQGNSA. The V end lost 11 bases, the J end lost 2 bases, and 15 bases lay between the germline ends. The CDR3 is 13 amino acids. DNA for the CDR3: TGTGCCGCAACTAAAAACCCAAACTATGGCTACACCTTC. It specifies CAATKNPNYGYTF.

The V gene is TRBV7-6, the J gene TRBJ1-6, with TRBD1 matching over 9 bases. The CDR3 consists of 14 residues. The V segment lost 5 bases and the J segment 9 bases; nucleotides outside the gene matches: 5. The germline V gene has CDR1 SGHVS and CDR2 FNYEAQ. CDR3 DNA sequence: TGTGCCAGCAGCAGGGACAGGGCTGGTTCACCCCTCCACTTT. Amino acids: CASSRDRAGSPLHF. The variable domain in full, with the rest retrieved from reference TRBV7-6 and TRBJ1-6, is GAGVSQSPRYKVTKRGQDVALRCDPISGHVSLYWYRQALGQGPEFLTYFNYEAQQDKSGLPNDRFSAERPEGSISTLTIQRTEQRDSAMYRCASSRDRAGSPLHFGNGTRLTVT.

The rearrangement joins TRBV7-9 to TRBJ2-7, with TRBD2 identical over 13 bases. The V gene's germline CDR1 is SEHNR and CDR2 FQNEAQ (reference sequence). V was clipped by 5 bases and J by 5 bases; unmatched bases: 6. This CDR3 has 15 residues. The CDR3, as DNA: TGTGCCAGCAGCCCAGGACTAGCGGGAGTTGACGAGCAGTACTTC. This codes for CASSPGLAGVDEQYF. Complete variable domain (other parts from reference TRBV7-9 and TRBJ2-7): DTGVSQNPRHKITKRGQNVTFRCDPISEHNRLYWYRQTLGQGPEFLTYFQNEAQLEKSRLLSDRFSAERPKGSFSTLEIQRTEQGDSAMYLCASSPGLAGVDEQYFGPGTRLTVT.

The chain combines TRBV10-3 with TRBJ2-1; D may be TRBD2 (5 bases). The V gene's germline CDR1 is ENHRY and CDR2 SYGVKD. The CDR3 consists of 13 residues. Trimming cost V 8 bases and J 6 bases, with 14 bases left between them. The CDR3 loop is CAIGETTSNEQFF. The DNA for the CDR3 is TGTGCCATCGGAGAGACTACTAGCAATGAGCAGTTCTTC.

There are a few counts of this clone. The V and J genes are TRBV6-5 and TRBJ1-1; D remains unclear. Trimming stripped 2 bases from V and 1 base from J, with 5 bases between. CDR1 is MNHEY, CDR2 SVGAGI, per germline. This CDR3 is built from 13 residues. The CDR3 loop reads CASSYEGNTEAFF. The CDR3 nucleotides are TGTGCCAGCAGTTACGAGGGGAACACTGAAGCTTTCTTT.

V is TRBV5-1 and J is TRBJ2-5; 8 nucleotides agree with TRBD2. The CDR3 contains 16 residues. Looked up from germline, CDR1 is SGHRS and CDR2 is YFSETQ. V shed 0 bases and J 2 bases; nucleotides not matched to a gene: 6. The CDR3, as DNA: TGCGCCAGCAGCTTGGAGTTGCCTAGCGGGCAAGAGACCCAGTACTTC. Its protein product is CASSLELPSGQETQYF.

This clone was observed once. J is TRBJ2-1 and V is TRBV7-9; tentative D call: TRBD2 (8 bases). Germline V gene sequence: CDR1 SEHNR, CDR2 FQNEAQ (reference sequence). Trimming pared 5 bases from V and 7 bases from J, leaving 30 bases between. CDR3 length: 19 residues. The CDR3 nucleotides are TGTGCCAGCAGCCTAGAATTAGGATTAGCGGGGCCCAGGGGGAATGAGCAGTTCTTC. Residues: CASSLELGLAGPRGNEQFF.

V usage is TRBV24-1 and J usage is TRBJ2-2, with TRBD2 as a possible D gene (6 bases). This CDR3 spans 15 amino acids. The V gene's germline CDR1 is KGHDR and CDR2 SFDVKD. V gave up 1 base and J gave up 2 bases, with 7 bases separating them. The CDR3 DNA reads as TGTGCCACCAGTGATTTCGGGGGAAACACCGGGGAGCTGTTTTTT. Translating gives CATSDFGGNTGELFF.

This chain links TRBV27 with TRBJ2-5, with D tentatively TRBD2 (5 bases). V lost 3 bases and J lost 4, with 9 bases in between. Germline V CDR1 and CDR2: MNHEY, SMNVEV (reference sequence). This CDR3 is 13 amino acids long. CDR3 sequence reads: CASSFRERETQYF. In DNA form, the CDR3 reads TGTGCCAGCAGTTTCCGGGAAAGAGAGACCCAGTACTTC.

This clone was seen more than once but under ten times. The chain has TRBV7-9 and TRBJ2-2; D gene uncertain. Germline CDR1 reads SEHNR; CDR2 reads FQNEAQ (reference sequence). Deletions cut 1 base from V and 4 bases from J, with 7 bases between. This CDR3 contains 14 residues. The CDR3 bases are TGTGCCAGCAGCTTAGGGGCCAGCACCGGGGAGCTGTTTTTT. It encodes CASSLGASTGELFF.

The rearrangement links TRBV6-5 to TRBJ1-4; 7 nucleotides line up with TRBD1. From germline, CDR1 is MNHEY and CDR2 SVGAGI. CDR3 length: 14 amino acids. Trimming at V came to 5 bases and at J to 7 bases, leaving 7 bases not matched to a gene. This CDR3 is CASSPQTGFEKLFF. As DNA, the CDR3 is TGTGCCAGCAGTCCGCAGACAGGGTTTGAAAAACTGTTTTTT.

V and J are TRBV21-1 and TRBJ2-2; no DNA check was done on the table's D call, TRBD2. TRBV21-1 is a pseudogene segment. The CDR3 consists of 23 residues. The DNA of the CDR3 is TGTGCCAGCAGCAAAGAGACCAAAGGACTAGCGGGGGGGCCGGGAGCACACACCGGGGAGCTGTTTTTT. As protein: CASSKETKGLAGGPGAHTGELFF.

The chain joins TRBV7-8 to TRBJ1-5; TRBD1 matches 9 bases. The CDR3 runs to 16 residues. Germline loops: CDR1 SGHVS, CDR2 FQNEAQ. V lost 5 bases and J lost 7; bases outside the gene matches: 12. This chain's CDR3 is CASSPHEDRGVQPQHF. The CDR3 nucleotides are TGTGCCAGCAGCCCCCATGAGGACAGGGGAGTCCAGCCCCAGCATTTT.

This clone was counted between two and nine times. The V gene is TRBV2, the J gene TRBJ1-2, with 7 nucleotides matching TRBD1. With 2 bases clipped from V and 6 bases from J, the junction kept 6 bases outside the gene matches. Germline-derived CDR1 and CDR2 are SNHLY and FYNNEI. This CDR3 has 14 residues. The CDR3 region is CASSENPGGDGYTF. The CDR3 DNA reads TGTGCCAGCAGTGAAAATCCAGGGGGAGATGGCTACACCTTC.

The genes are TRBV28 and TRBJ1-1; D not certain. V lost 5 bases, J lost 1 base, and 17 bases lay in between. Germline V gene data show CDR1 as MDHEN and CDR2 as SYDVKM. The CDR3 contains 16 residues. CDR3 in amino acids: CASSPGGFGWNTEAFF. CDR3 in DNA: TGTGCCAGCAGTCCTGGAGGGTTTGGGTGGAACACTGAAGCTTTCTTT.

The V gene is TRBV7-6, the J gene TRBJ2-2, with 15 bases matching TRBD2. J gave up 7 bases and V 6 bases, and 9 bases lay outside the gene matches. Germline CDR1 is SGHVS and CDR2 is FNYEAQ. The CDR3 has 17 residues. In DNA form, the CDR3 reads TGTGCCAGCAGTCGTGGACTAGCGGGGGGGCCTGGCGGGGAGCTGTTTTTT. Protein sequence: CASSRGLAGGPGGELFF.

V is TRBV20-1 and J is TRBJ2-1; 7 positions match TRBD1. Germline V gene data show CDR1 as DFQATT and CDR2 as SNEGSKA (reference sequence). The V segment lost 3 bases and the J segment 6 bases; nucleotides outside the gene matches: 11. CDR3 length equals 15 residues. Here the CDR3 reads CSASPFSDRINEQFF. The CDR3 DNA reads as TGCAGTGCTAGTCCCTTCTCGGACAGGATCAATGAGCAGTTCTTC.

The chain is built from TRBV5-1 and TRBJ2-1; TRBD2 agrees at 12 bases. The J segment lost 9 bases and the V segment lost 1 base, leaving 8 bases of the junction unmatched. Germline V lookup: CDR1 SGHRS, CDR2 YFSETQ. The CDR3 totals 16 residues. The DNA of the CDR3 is TGCGCCAGCAGCTTGATGCCTAGCGGGGGGGCGGGTGAGCAGTTCTTC. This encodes CASSLMPSGGAGEQFF.

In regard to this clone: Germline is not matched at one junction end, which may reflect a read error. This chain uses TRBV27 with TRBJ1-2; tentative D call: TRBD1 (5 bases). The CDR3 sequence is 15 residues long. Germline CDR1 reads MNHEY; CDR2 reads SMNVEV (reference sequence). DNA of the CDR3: TGTGCCAGCAGTTCCAACAGGCGAGCTAACTATGGCTACATCTTC. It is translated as CASSSNRRANYGYIF.

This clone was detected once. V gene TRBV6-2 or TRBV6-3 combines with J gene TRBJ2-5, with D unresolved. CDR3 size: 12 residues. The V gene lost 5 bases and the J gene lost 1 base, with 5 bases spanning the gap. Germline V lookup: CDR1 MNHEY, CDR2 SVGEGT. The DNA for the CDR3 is TGTGCCAGCAGTCTCCGCCAAGAGACCCAGTACTTC. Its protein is CASSLRQETQYF.

CDR3 nucleotides: TGCGCCAGCAGCCAAGATGGCATGGGGGCCGGAACCACTGAAGCTTTCTTT. Protein sequence: CASSQDGMGAGTTEAFF. This chain uses TRBV4-1 with TRBJ1-1, with TRBD1 as a possible D gene (6 bases). This CDR3 has 17 residues. CDR1 is MGHRA, CDR2 YSYEKL, per germline. With 0 bases removed from V and 4 bases from J, the gap between germline ends came to 18 bases.

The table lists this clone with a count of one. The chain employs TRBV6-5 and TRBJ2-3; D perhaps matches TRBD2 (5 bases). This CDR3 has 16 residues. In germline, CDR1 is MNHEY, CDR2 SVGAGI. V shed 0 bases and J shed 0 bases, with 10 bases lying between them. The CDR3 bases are TGTGCCAGCAGTTACTCAGGACGGACTAGCACAGATACGCAGTATTTT. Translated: CASSYSGRTSTDTQYF.

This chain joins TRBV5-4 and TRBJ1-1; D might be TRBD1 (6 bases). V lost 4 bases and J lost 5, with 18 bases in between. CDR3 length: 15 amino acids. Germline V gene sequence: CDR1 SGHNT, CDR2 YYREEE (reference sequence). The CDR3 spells CASSPDQARGTEAFF. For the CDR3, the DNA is TGTGCCAGCAGCCCCGACCAAGCCAGGGGAACTGAAGCTTTCTTT.

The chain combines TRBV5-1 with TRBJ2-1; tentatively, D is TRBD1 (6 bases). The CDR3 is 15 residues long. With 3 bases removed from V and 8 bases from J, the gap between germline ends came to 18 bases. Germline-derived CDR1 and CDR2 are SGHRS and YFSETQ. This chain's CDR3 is CASSYGGFTTDEQFF. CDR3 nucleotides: TGCGCCAGCAGCTATGGGGGCTTCACGACCGATGAGCAGTTCTTC.

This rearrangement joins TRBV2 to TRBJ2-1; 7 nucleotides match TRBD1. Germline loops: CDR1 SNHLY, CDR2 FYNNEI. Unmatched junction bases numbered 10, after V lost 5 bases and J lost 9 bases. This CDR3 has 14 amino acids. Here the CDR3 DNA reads TGTGCCAGCAGTAGTGGACAGGTATTTATTGAGCAGTTCTTC. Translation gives CASSSGQVFIEQFF.

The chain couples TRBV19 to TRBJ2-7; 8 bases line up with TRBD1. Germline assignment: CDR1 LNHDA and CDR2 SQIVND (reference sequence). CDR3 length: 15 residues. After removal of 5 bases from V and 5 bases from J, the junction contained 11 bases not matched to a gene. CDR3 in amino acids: CASSYTQGARDEQYF. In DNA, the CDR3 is TGTGCCAGTAGTTACACCCAGGGGGCGCGGGACGAGCAGTACTTC.

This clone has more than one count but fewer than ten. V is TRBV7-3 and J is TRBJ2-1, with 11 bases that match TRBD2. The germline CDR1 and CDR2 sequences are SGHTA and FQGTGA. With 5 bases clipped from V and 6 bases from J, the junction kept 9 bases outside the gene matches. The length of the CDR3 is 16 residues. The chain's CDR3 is CASSPGSGGAGNEQFF. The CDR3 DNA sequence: TGTGCCAGCAGCCCAGGTAGCGGGGGGGCCGGCAATGAGCAGTTCTTC.

Written as DNA, the CDR3 is TGTGCCAGCAGCTTATTTTCAGGGCTCAACACCGGGGAGCTGTTTTTT. The encoded protein is CASSLFSGLNTGELFF. J is TRBJ2-2 and V is TRBV7-2, with D perhaps matching TRBD1 (5 bases). The CDR3 spans 16 residues. Looked up from germline, CDR1 is SGHTA and CDR2 is FQGNSA. Between the trimmed V and J ends, which lost 2 bases and 2 bases, there was a span of 12 bases.

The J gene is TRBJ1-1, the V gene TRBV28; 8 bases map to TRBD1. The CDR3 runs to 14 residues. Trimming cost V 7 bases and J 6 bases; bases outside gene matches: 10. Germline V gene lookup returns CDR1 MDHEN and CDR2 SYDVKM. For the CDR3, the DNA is TGTGCCAGCATGGCAGGGGGCGTGGGGCCTGAAGCTTTCTTT. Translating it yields CASMAGGVGPEAFF.

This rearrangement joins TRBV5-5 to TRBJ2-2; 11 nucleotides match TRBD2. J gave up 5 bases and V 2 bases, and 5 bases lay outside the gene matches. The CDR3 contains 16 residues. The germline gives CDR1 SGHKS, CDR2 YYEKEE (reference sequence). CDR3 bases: TGTGCCAGCAGCTTACTAGCGGGAGTGTGGACCGGGGAGCTGTTTTTT. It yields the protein CASSLLAGVWTGELFF. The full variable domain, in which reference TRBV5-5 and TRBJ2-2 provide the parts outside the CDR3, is DAGVTQSPTHLIKTRGQQVTLRCSPISGHKSVSWYQQVLGQGPQFIFQYYEKEERGRGNFPDRFSARQFPNYSSELNVNALLLGDSALYLCASSLLAGVWTGELFFGEGSRLTVL.

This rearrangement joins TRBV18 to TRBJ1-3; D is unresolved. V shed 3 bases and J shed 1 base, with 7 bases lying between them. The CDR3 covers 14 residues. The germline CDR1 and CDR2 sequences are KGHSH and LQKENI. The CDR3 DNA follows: TGTGCCAGCTCACCCGGGAAATCTGGAAACACCATATATTTT. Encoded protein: CASSPGKSGNTIYF.

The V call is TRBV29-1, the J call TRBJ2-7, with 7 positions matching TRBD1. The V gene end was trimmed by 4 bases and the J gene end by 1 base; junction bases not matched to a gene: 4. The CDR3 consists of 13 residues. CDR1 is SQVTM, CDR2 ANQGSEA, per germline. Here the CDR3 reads CSVGDRGSYEQYF. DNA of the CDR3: TGCAGCGTTGGGGACAGAGGTTCCTACGAGCAGTACTTC.